This entry concerns a single T cell receptor beta chain. The antigen remains undetermined. These data are taken from a study of OX40 agonist ivuxolimab in advanced cancers. Germline CDR1 reads SGHVS; CDR2 reads FQNEAQ. V dropped 4 bases and J dropped 5; count of bases not matched to a gene: 7. This CDR3 has 15 residues. The study, taken as a whole, reports: Those patients achieving a partial response at 0.1-3.0 mg/kg showed among the lowest clonal expansion.

Using immunoSEQ multiplex PCR, the repertoire was profiled, and TCRdb retains in-frame clones only, with some absent. In the table there are around 97,000 clones, more than 80% of which are singletons. The TCR comes from an adult with an advanced solid tumor such as melanoma, head and neck, liver or kidney cancer. The chain carries TRBV7-8 and TRBJ1-1, with 10 positions matching TRBD1. The sequencing here drew on CD4+ or CD8+ T cells sorted from blood, taken in a trial of the OX40 agonist ivuxolimab. The CDR3, as DNA: TGTGCCAGCAGCTCACGGGGACAGGGGACTACTGAAGCTTTCTTT. This codes for CASSSRGQGTTEAFF.